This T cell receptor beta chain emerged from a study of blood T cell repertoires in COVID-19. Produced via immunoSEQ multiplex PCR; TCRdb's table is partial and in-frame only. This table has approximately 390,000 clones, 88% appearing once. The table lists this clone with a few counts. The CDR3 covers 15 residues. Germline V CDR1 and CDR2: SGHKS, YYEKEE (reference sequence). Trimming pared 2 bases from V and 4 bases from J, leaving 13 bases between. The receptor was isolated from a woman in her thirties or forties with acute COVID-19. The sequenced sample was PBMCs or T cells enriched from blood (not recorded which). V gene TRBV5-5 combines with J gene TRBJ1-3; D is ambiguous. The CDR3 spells CASSFADSRGNTIYF. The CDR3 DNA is TGTGCCAGCAGCTTCGCTGATTCACGGGGAAACACCATATATTTT.